This TCR beta chain was sequenced during a study of Graves' ophthalmopathy and Graves' hyperthyroidism. Overall study results and limits: Ophthalmopathy progression was predicted with under 71% sensitivity and 72% to 80% specificity. Blood also contained most of the expanded thyroid clonotypes above 0.001 frequency. Researchers report that a 13-signature model separated ophthalmopathy from stable hyperthyroidism, posting around 86% sensitivity and 65% to 82% specificity.

The sequenced template was RNA, covering the TCR beta CDR3 region. The workflow started with a first-round RT-PCR run with HTBI primers and then moved on to a second-round multiplex PCR. TCRdb re-analysed the multiplex PCR reads in MiXCR, keeping a single row per CDR3 protein. The sample lists around 670,000 distinct CDR3 sequences; 35% to 50% were seen once. The table lists this clonotype with a few counts. Its matching antigen is unknown. Diagnosis relied on clinical symptoms, serum thyroxine, TRAb, thyroid ultrasound and orbital computed tomography. The length of the CDR3 is 16 residues. Trimming removed 0 bases from V and 10 bases from J, with 19 bases in between. From germline, CDR1 is LGHNA and CDR2 YSLEER.

The sample comprised peripheral blood. The sequence was collected from an adult man with Graves' ophthalmopathy. V is TRBV4-3 and J is TRBJ1-5, with D unresolved. The CDR3 is CASSQDPPSAGGPQHF. DNA of the CDR3: TGCGCCAGCAGCCAAGATCCTCCGTCCGCAGGTGGCCCCCAGCATTTT.